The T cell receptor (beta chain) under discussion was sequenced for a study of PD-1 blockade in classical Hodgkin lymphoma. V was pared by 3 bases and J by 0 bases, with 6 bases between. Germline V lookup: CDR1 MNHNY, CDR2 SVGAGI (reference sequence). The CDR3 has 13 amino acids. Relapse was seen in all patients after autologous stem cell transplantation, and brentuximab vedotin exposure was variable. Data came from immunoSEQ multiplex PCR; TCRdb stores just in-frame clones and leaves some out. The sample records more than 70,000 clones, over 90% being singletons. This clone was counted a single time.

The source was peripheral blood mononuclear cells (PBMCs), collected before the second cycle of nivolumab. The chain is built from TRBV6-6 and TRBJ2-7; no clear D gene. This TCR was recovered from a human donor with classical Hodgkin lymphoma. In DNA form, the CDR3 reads TGTGCCAGCAGTTATCATGACTCCTACGAGCAGTACTTC. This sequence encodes CASSYHDSYEQYF.